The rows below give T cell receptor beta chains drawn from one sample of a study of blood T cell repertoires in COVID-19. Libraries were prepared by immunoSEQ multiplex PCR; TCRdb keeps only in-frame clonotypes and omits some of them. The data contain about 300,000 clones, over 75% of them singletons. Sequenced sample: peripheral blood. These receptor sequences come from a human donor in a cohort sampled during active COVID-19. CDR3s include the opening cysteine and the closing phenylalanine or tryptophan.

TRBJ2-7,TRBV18,CASSPRQGTAYEQYF
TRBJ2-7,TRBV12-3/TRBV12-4,CASSKDSYEQYF
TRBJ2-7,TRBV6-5,CASSSSGSSYEQYF
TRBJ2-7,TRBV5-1,CASSLGETVSYEQYF
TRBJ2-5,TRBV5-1,CASSLEQGIATQYF
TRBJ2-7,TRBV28,CASSSSERGLHEQYF
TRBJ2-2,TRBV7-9,CASSYSGTQERTGELFF
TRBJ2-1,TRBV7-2,CASSLGGGGEQFF
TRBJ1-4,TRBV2,CASTLGEINEKLFF
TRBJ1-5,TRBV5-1,CASSLVPGDQPQHF
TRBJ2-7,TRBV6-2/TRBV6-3,CASSYGRWRYEQYF
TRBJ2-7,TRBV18,CASSPPGLSSSYEQYF